A single sample gave rise to the 7 T cell receptor beta chains below, sequenced in a study of PD-1 blockade in classical Hodgkin lymphoma. Every patient relapsed after autologous stem cell transplantation, and brentuximab vedotin exposure varied. Measured with immunoSEQ multiplex PCR; TCRdb has only the in-frame clones, and not every one. The sample lists about 100,000 clones, 80% to 90% seen once, with less than 20% in the top ten. Sequenced here: peripheral blood mononuclear cells (PBMCs), sampled before the second cycle of nivolumab. Receptor source: a human donor with classical Hodgkin lymphoma.

The CDR3 region is CAWGSGRLETQYF. In nucleotides, the CDR3 is TGTGCCTGGGGTAGCGGGAGGCTAGAGACCCAGTACTTC. This chain uses TRBV30 with TRBJ2-5; 10 nucleotides line up with TRBD2. Trimming cost V 5 bases and J 4 bases; bases outside gene matches: 4. This CDR3 is built from 13 residues. Germline CDR1 is GTSNPN and CDR2 is SVGIG (reference sequence).

The chain combines TRBV9 with TRBJ1-1; D possibly corresponds to TRBD1 (5 bases). V gave up 0 bases and J gave up 3 bases, with 12 bases separating them. The CDR3 spans 15 residues. In germline, CDR1 is SGDLS, CDR2 YYNGEE. CDR3 amino acids: CASSVAGGTDTEAFF. For the CDR3, the DNA is TGTGCCAGCAGCGTAGCCGGGGGAACCGACACTGAAGCTTTCTTT.

This chain joins TRBV10-3 and TRBJ2-3, with D perhaps TRBD1 or TRBD2 (5 bases each). CDR1 and CDR2 from the germline V gene are ENHRY and SYGVKD. CDR3 length: 16 amino acids. Trimming took off 4 bases at V and 0 bases at J, with 14 bases between the two ends. The chain's CDR3 is CAISGGSGDSTDTQYF. Written as DNA, the CDR3 is TGTGCCATCAGTGGGGGGAGCGGAGATAGCACAGATACGCAGTATTTT.

The chain employs TRBV6-5 and TRBJ1-5; D gene uncertain. The CDR3 sequence is 12 residues long. Germline loops: CDR1 MNHEY, CDR2 SVGAGI. V was trimmed by 9 bases and J by 1 base, leaving 7 bases between them. For the CDR3, the DNA is TGTGCCAGTGCCGTAAGCAATCAGCCCCAGCATTTT. Translating gives CASAVSNQPQHF.

With regard to this clone: Sequence at one end of the junction differs from germline and may be a read error. V is TRBV7-7 and J is TRBJ2-3; D might be TRBD2 (6 bases). Per the germline V gene, CDR1 is SSHAT and CDR2 is FNYEAQ (reference sequence). This CDR3 is 16 amino acids long. In nucleotides, the CDR3 is TGTGCTAGCAGCTTAATAGCGGAATCTAGCACAGATACGCAGTATTTT. Translation gives CASSLIAESSTDTQYF.

This chain uses TRBV28 with TRBJ2-7; D is perhaps TRBD1 or TRBD2 (5 bases each). The CDR3 sequence is 13 residues long. The V end was cut by 2 bases, the J end by 10 bases, with 15 bases between. The germline V gene has CDR1 MDHEN and CDR2 SYDVKM. The chain's CDR3 is CASSLQRGRIQYF. CDR3 coding DNA: TGTGCCAGCAGTTTACAAAGGGGACGAATTCAGTACTTC.

The chain uses TRBV11-3 and TRBJ2-2; 9 bases fit TRBD1. Germline loops: CDR1 SGHNT, CDR2 YENEEA. With 4 bases clipped from V and 3 bases from J, the junction kept 3 bases outside the gene matches. The CDR3 has 15 amino acids. The CDR3 DNA sequence: TGTGCCAGCAGCTCGACAGGGGGTGACACCGGGGAGCTGTTTTTT. It encodes CASSSTGGDTGELFF.